These T cell receptor beta chains were read from a single sample in a study of blood T cell repertoires in COVID-19. The repertoire was sequenced with immunoSEQ multiplex PCR; TCRdb's copy has only in-frame clones and lacks some. Of around 110,000 clones in the sample, approximately 88% were seen once. Sample: peripheral blood. Receptor source: a human donor in a cohort sampled during active COVID-19. Both conserved end residues are trimmed from each CDR3. Each record gives: V gene, CDR3 protein.

TRBV3-1/TRBV3-2 | ASSPPGQGPYEQY
TRBV15 | ATSRVQGPGDTQY
TRBV28 | ATSLMPTGRQRYNEQF
TRBV5-5 | ASSFRQGGGYT
TRBV19 | ASSIPDLGHGEQY
TRBV7-2 | ASSSLVTGELF
TRBV7-6 | ASSSGGLAGAKDTQY
TRBV7-9 | ASSLGSSGRPDTQY
TRBV4-3 | ASSLGSYGYT
TRBV29-1 | SVERQRYNEQF
TRBV15 | ATSRDLQGGEQF
TRBV10-3 | AISQATSGSYEQF
TRBV30 | AWSVISLNYGYT
TRBV19 | ASSIYRGLPQPQH
TRBV18 | ASSPGTSGSSYNEQF
TRBV5-4 | ASSSSAGQDQPQH
TRBV29-1 | SVAGYGINNEQF
TRBV11-3 | ASSRQVFDEQF
TRBV7-7 | ASSLEAIGTGELF
TRBV5-4 | ASSLGSGTSGVDNEQF
TRBV27 | ASSPSPTSGRPTHEQF
TRBV7-2 | ASSRTTGVIAEAF
TRBV6-2/TRBV6-3 | ASSYGGSRYNEQF
TRBV19 | ASRESLRAPQH
TRBV19 | ASSPQGGGTEAF
TRBV5-5 | ASSRETSGSSYIQY
TRBV2 | ASSVDLSSGNTIY
TRBV3-1/TRBV3-2 | ASSPSTDTQY
TRBV7-6 | ASSLEQGTNTGELF
TRBV15 | ATSARQGSVTDTQY
TRBV5-4 | ASSFASGTDTQY
TRBV2 | ASSGAQDSGSPLH
TRBV28 | ASSSIAGGTGSREKLF
TRBV19 | ASSPAILAGIQETQY
TRBV2 | ASSAEQNYGYT
TRBV7-2 | ASSSRTGGQETQY
TRBV7-2 | ASSLDNGGYGYT
TRBV19 | ASRPTGGTGELF
TRBV5-6 | ASSSILTDTQY
TRBV7-2 | ASSVGQRVNEQY
TRBV29-1 | SVRPDASLYNEQF
TRBV7-7 | ASSPGTSGSTGELF
TRBV3-1/TRBV3-2 | ASSQVSGSVGAEQY
TRBV9 | ASSVGPAELSYEQY
TRBV7-2 | ASSPGTDRETQY
TRBV4-2 | ASSQDSGGSTGELF
TRBV24-1 | ATSDRGLAGPNTQY
TRBV6-2/TRBV6-3 | ASSLGLAGVRGNEQF
TRBV4-2 | ASSPSAGSSSYNEQF
TRBV19 | ASSIANRFDSPLH
TRBV5-5 | ASSLGGGSGREQY
TRBV6-6 | ASSYSRGSTDTQY
TRBV7-9 | ASSTGLAGGPGGTGELF
TRBV11-2 | ASSALAGYSTGQLF
TRBV29-1 | SVVLFGLASNTGELF
TRBV6-2/TRBV6-3 | ASSPGMSGNTIY
TRBV4-3 | ASSQDRGWGQPQH